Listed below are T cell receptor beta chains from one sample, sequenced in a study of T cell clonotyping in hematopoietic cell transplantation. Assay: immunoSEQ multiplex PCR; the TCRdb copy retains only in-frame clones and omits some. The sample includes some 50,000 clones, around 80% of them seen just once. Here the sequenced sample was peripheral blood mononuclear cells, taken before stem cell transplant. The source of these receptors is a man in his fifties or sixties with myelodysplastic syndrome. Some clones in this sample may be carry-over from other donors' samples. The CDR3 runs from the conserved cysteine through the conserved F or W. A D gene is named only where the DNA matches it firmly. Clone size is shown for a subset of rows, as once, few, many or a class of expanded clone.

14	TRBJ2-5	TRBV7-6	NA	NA	TGTGCCAGCAAGTCCGGGACTGGAGGCGAGACCCAGTACTTC	CASKSGTGGETQYF
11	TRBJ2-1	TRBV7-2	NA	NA	TGTGCCAGCAGCTTAGTGAATGAGCAGTTCTTC	CASSLVNEQFF
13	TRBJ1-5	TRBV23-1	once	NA	TGCGCCAGCAGTCAATTAGCAGACCAGCCCCAGCATTTT	CASSQLADQPQHF
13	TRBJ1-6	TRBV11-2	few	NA	TGTGCCAGCAGCTTAGGGTATAATTCACCCCTCCACTTT	CASSLGYNSPLHF
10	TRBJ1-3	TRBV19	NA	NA	TGTGCCAGTTCTGGAAACACCATATATTTT	CASSGNTIYF
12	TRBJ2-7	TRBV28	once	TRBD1	TGTGCCAGTGCAGGGGGCAGGTACGAGCAGTACTTC	CASAGGRYEQYF
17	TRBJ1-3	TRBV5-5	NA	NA	TGTGCCAGCAGCTTGGCCTTTGGTTCCCCCTCTGGAAACACCATATATTTT	CASSLAFGSPSGNTIYF
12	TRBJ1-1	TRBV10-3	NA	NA	TGTGCCATCAGTGAGTTACTGCACGAAGCTTTCTTT	CAISELLHEAFF
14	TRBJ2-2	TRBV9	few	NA	TGTGCCAGCAGCCCTAATGGTGACACCGGGGAGCTGTTTTTT	CASSPNGDTGELFF
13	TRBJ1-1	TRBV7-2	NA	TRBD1	TGTGCCAGCAGCCGTAGGACAGGGGGTTTGGCTTTCTTT	CASSRRTGGLAFF
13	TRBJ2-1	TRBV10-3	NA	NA	TGTGCCATCAGTGGCACAGGGAGGGATGAGCAGTTCTTC	CAISGTGRDEQFF
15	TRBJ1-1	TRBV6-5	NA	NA	TGTGCCAGCAGTTACTCCACGGGTTTGAACACTGAAGCTTTCTTT	CASSYSTGLNTEAFF
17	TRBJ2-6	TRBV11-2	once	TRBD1	TGTGCCAGCAGCTCGACAGGGGGCGTCTCTGGGGCCAACGTCCTGACTTTC	CASSSTGGVSGANVLTF
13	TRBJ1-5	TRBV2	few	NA	TGTGCCAGCAGTGATGAGGGCAATCAGCCCCAGCATTTT	CASSDEGNQPQHF
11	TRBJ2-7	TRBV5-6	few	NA	TGTGCCAGCAGCCAGGGCTACGAGCAGTACTTC	CASSQGYEQYF
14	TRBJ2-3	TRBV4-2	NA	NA	TGTGCCAGCAGCCAAGAATCAGGCACAGATACGCAGTATTTT	CASSQESGTDTQYF
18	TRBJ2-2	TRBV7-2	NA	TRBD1	TGTGCCAGCAGCTTAGCGTCCCCACAGGGGGTCAACACCGGGGAGCTGTTTTTT	CASSLASPQGVNTGELFF
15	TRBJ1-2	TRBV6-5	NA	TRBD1	TGTGCCAGCGCCCCGGGACAGGGTCCTATCGATGGCTACACCTTC	CASAPGQGPIDGYTF
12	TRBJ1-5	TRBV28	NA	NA	TGTGCCAGCAGCTTACAGGATCAGCCCCAGCATTTT	CASSLQDQPQHF
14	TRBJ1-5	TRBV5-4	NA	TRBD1	TGTGCCAGCAGCTTGTGGCAGGGGGATCAGCCCCAGCATTTT	CASSLWQGDQPQHF
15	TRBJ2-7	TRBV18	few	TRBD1	TGTGCCAGCTCACGGGGCGAGGGGGCTTCCTACGAGCAGTACTTC	CASSRGEGASYEQYF
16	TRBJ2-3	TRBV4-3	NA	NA	TGCGCCAGCAGCCAAGCAGCGGACTACGGCACAGATACGCAGTATTTT	CASSQAADYGTDTQYF
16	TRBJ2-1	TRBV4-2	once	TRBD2	TGTGCCAGCAGCCAAGAAGGGCTAGCGGGGTTCAATGAGCAGTTCTTC	CASSQEGLAGFNEQFF
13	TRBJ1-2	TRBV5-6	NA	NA	TGTGCCAGCAGCTTGGAAGGGGCGAGGGGCTACACCTTC	CASSLEGARGYTF
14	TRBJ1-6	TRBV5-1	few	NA	TGCGCCAGCAGCTTGGGGGAAAGTAATTCACCCCTCCACTTT	CASSLGESNSPLHF
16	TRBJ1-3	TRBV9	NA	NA	TGTGCCAGCAGCGTAGATCCAGGGCGGGCTGGAAACACCATATATTTT	CASSVDPGRAGNTIYF
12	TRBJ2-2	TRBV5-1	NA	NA	TGCGCCAGCAAAGCAGACACCGGGGAGCTGTTTTTT	CASKADTGELFF
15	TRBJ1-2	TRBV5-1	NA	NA	TGCGCCAGCAGCCCTAGCAATAGGGGCTTAAGCGGCTACACCTTC	CASSPSNRGLSGYTF
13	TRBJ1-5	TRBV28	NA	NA	TGTGCCAGCAGTTTACTTAATGGACAGCCCCAGCATTTT	CASSLLNGQPQHF
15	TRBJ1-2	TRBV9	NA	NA	TGTGCCAGCAGCGTACAAGAGGGACCAACGTATGGCTACACCTTC	CASSVQEGPTYGYTF
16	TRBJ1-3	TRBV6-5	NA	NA	TGTGCCAGCAGTTACTCGGGCAGGGCCTCTGGAAACACCATATATTTT	CASSYSGRASGNTIYF
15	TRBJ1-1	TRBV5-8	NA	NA	TGTGCCAGCAGCTTACGAGACCAACGGGACACTGAAGCTTTCTTT	CASSLRDQRDTEAFF
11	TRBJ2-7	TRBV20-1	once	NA	TGCAGTGCTAGGAAGGGCTACGAGCAGTACTTC	CSARKGYEQYF
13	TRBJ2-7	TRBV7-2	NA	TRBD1	TGTGCCAGCAGTCGCGACAGGGCCTACGAGCAGTACTTC	CASSRDRAYEQYF
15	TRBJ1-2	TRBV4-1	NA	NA	TGCGCCAGCAGCCAAGATAAGGACGGGCGCTATGGCTACACCTTC	CASSQDKDGRYGYTF
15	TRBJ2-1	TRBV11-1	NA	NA	TGTGCCAGCAGCTCAAACCGGGAACCCTACAATGAGCAGTTCTTC	CASSSNREPYNEQFF
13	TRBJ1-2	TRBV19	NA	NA	TGTGCCAGTAGCCCTCTGACAGACGGCGGCTACACCTTC	CASSPLTDGGYTF
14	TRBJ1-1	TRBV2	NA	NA	TGTGCCAGCAGTGCTGACCCCCTCCGGCCTGAAGCTTTCTTT	CASSADPLRPEAFF
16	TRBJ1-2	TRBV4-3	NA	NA	TGCGCCAGCAGCCAAGAATGGACGAGGGGGGGCCATGGCTACACCTTC	CASSQEWTRGGHGYTF
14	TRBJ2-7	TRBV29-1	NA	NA	TGCAGCGTTGAAGGCGCGGAGGGGTCCTACGAGCAGTACTTC	CSVEGAEGSYEQYF
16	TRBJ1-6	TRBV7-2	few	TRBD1	TGTGCCAGCAGCTGGGACAGGAGGTCCTATAATTCACCCCTCCACTTT	CASSWDRRSYNSPLHF
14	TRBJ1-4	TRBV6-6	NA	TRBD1	TGTGCCAGCAGACCGGGACAGAGAAATGAAAAACTGTTTTTT	CASRPGQRNEKLFF
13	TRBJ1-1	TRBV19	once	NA	TGTGCCAGTAGTAAGCTAGAGAACACTGAAGCTTTCTTT	CASSKLENTEAFF
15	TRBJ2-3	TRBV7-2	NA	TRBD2	TGTGCCAGCAGCTTAGTACTAGCGGGGGCCCTTACGCAGTATTTT	CASSLVLAGALTQYF
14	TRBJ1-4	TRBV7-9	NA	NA	TGTGCCAGCAGCTATCAGGCAACTAATGAAAAACTGTTTTTT	CASSYQATNEKLFF
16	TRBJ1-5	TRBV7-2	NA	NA	TGTGCCAGCAGCTCCCGCGGGGTAGGGAGCAATCAGCCCCAGCATTTT	CASSSRGVGSNQPQHF
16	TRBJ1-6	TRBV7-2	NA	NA	TGTGCCAGCAGACTAACTGCCGAGACGTATAATTCACCCCTCCACTTT	CASRLTAETYNSPLHF
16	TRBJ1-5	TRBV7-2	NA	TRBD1	TGTGCCAGCAGCCTATCCGGACAGGGGGCGAGTCAGCCCCAGCATTTT	CASSLSGQGASQPQHF
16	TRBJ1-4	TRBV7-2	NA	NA	TGTGCCAGCAGCTTAGGCCCCACGCGGGTTGGCGAAAAACTGTTTTTT	CASSLGPTRVGEKLFF
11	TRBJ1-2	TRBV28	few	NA	TGTGCCAGCAGTTTAAACTATGGCTACACCTTC	CASSLNYGYTF
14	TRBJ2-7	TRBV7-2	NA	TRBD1	TGTGCCAGCAGCAGGGACAGGAGGTTTAACGAGCAGTACTTC	CASSRDRRFNEQYF
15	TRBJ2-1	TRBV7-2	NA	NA	TGTGCCAGCAGCCGGGGGGACAGCCCCGCGAATGAGCAGTTCTTC	CASSRGDSPANEQFF